The next 13 T cell receptor beta chains were all read from a single sample in a study of cytomegalovirus exposure and HLA in healthy donors. The PCR was carried out with 60 Vbeta primers and 13 Jbeta primers. Profiling relied on immunoSEQ multiplex PCR, and the TCRdb table lists in-frame clones only, not all of them. This sample has fewer than 150,000 clones, with 60% to 85% found just once. The specimen was PBMCs. These receptors were obtained from a man in his forties in good health and CMV-seropositive.

This clone has only a few counts. The chain joins TRBV6-5 to TRBJ1-6; D is perhaps TRBD1 (6 bases). Germline values: CDR1 MNHEY, CDR2 SVGAGI. V was clipped by 0 bases and J by 7 bases, with 10 bases between them. This CDR3 is 15 amino acids long. The CDR3, as DNA: TGTGCCAGCAGTTACTCGACAGGAAGCAATTCACCCCTCCACTTT. Residues: CASSYSTGSNSPLHF.

The rearrangement joins TRBV6-6 to TRBJ1-1; 7 nucleotides line up with TRBD1. The germline CDR1 and CDR2 sequences are MNHNY and SVGAGI (reference sequence). The J segment lost 6 bases and the V segment lost 6 bases, leaving 16 bases of the junction unmatched. This CDR3 is 16 amino acids long. In DNA form, the CDR3 reads TGTGCCAGCAGCTCAACTCGGACAGGTTCCTTCGCTGAAGCTTTCTTT. Its protein is CASSSTRTGSFAEAFF.

This clone was observed at least ten times. The gene calls are TRBV10-1 and TRBJ1-5; D perhaps matches TRBD1 (6 bases). CDR3 length: 15 amino acids. V was pared by 3 bases and J by 2 bases, with 11 bases between. CDR1 and CDR2 from the germline V gene are WNHNN and SYGVQD (reference sequence). The CDR3 nucleotides are TGCGCCAGCAGTGATCCCCCAGGGGGCAATCAGCCCCAGCATTTT. It translates to CASSDPPGGNQPQHF.

The chain links TRBV5-1 to TRBJ2-7; D is perhaps TRBD2 (6 bases). Germline CDR1 and CDR2: SGHRS and YFSETQ. The germline V and J ends were trimmed by 3 bases and 1 base, with 14 bases remaining between them. This CDR3 contains 15 residues. CDR3 sequence reads: CASSSPGAASYEQYF. DNA of the CDR3: TGCGCCAGCAGCTCCCCGGGAGCCGCTTCCTACGAGCAGTACTTC.

The V and J genes are TRBV5-4 and TRBJ2-6; TRBD1 matches 10 bases. Germline loops: CDR1 SGHNT, CDR2 YYREEE (reference sequence). V was pared by 4 bases and J by 4 bases, with 8 bases of the junction left unmatched. The CDR3 has 17 amino acids. DNA for the CDR3: TGTGCCAGCAGCCCTAGGACAGGGGGAACCGGGGCCAACGTCCTGACTTTC. This sequence encodes CASSPRTGGTGANVLTF.

CDR3 coding DNA: TGTGCCAGCAGCCTAGGACAGGTTAGCTCCTACGAGCAGTACTTC. Its translation is CASSLGQVSSYEQYF. The chain combines TRBV6-5 with TRBJ2-5; 7 bases are a match to TRBD1. Near its end, the DNA agrees better with TRBJ2-7, so the J call may be wrong. CDR1 MNHEY and CDR2 SVGAGI come from the germline V gene. The CDR3 has 15 residues.

The V gene is TRBV5-6, the J gene TRBJ2-5, with 8 bases identical to TRBD1. CDR1 SGHDT and CDR2 YYEEEE come from the germline V gene. After removal of 4 bases from V and 4 bases from J, the junction contained 9 bases not matched to a gene. This CDR3 is 15 amino acids long. The CDR3 bases are TGTGCCAGCAGCATGCTCGACAGGGGACGAGAGACCCAGTACTTC. Translation gives CASSMLDRGRETQYF.

J is TRBJ2-5 and V is TRBV7-9; tentatively, D is TRBD1 (6 bases). This CDR3 has 15 residues. The germline V gene has CDR1 SEHNR and CDR2 FQNEAQ (reference sequence). V dropped 3 bases and J dropped 1 base, with 12 bases sitting between them. CDR3 in amino acids: CASSFPDRTQETQYF. The CDR3 nucleotides are TGTGCCAGCAGCTTCCCAGACAGGACCCAAGAGACCCAGTACTTC. The variable domain in full, completed from reference TRBV7-9 and TRBJ2-5, reads DTGVSQNPRHKITKRGQNVTFRCDPISEHNRLYWYRQTLGQGPEFLTYFQNEAQLEKSRLLSDRFSAERPKGSFSTLEIQRTEQGDSAMYLCASSFPDRTQETQYFGPGTRLLVL.

The gene calls are TRBV27 and TRBJ1-5, with a weak D call TRBD1 (6 bases). The CDR3 runs to 20 residues. Germline CDR1 and CDR2: MNHEY and SMNVEV (reference sequence). V lost 6 bases to trimming and J lost 1 base, with 28 bases between them. CDR3 amino acids: CASSPSRGGYSPGSNQPQHF. Here the CDR3 DNA reads TGTGCCAGCAGCCCCTCCAGGGGAGGGTACAGTCCGGGAAGCAATCAGCCCCAGCATTTT.

The V call is TRBV7-2, the J call TRBJ1-5; D not resolved. Germline CDR1 is SGHTA and CDR2 is FQGNSA. The CDR3 extends over 15 amino acids. Trimming removed 1 base from V and 2 bases from J, with 9 bases in between. The CDR3 is CASSLGPRGNQPQHF. In nucleotides, the CDR3 is TGTGCCAGCAGCTTAGGGCCCCGGGGCAATCAGCCCCAGCATTTT.

This clone appeared a few times. The rearrangement uses TRBV18 and TRBJ2-3, with 9 bases that match TRBD2. V trimming: 2 bases; J trimming: 3 bases; junction bases outside the gene matches: 3. The CDR3 sequence is 15 residues long. The germline CDR1 and CDR2 sequences are KGHSH and LQKENI. Here the CDR3 DNA reads TGTGCCAGCTCACCAAAAGCGGGAGGAACAGATACGCAGTATTTT. Residues: CASSPKAGGTDTQYF.

This clone was observed many times. This chain joins TRBV6-5 and TRBJ2-3; 7 bases match TRBD1. CDR3 length: 13 residues. Trimming cost V 6 bases and J 1 base; bases outside gene matches: 1. CDR1 is MNHEY, CDR2 SVGAGI, per germline. The CDR3 nucleotides read TGTGCCAGCAGAACAGGGGGCACAGATACGCAGTATTTT. It specifies CASRTGGTDTQYF.

The chain joins TRBV6-5 to TRBJ1-2, with 7 bases aligning to TRBD1. Germline CDR1 and CDR2: MNHEY and SVGAGI. With 10 bases clipped from V and 4 bases from J, the junction kept 6 bases outside the gene matches. The CDR3 sequence is 12 residues long. CDR3 amino acids: CATRGGFYGYTF. The DNA of the CDR3 is TGTGCCACCAGAGGGGGCTTCTATGGCTACACCTTC.